The subject of this entry is one TCR beta chain. This specimen comes from a study of cytomegalovirus exposure and HLA in healthy donors. With 60 Vbeta and 13 Jbeta primers, the PCR was carried out. Repertoires were generated with immunoSEQ multiplex PCR, while TCRdb's copy carries only in-frame clones and drops some. The table lists 150,000 or so clones, roughly 80% of them singletons, with more than 10% in the top ten. This CDR3 contains 15 residues. CDR1 and CDR2 from the germline V gene are SGHAT and FQNNGV. V gave up 2 bases and J gave up 3 bases; unmatched junction bases: 7. This chain uses TRBV11-2 with TRBJ2-7, with 7 bases aligning to TRBD2. This receptor was obtained from a man aged 40-55 years in good health and CMV-seropositive. Sequencing was carried out using PBMCs. CDR3: CASSLRGQRDYEQYF. Written as DNA, the CDR3 is TGTGCCAGCAGCTTAAGAGGCCAGCGGGACTACGAGCAGTACTTC.